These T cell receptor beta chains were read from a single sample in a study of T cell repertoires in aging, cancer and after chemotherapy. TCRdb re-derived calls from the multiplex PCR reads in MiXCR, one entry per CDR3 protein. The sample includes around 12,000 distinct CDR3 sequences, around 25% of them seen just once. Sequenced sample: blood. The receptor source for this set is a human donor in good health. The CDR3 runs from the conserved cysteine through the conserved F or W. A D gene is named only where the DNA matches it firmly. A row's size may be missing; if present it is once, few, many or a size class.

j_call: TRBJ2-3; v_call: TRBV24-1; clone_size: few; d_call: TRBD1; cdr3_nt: TGTGCCACCAGTGATAGTCGGACAGGGTACACAGATACGCAGTATTTT; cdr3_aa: CATSDSRTGYTDTQYF
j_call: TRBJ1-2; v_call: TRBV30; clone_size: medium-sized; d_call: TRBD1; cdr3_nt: TGTGCCTGGAGTGGGGGACAGGGCGACGGCTACACCTTC; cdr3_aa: CAWSGGQGDGYTF
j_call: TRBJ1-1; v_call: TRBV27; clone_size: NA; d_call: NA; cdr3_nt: TGTGCCAGCAGCAGGTGGGGGACTGAAGCTTTCTTT; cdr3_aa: CASSRWGTEAFF
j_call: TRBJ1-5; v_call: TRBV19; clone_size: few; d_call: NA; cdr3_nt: TGTGCCAGTAGTGACCCTAGTCAGCCCCAGCATTTT; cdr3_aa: CASSDPSQPQHF
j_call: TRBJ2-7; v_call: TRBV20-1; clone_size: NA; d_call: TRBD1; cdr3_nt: TGCAGTGCTAGTCCATCCGGGACAGGGTCCTACGAGCAGTACTTC; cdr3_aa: CSASPSGTGSYEQYF
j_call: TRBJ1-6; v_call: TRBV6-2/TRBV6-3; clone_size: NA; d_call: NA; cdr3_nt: TGTGCCAGCAGTTACCGTCCGGGGGAGAGATCACCCCTCCACTTT; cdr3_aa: CASSYRPGERSPLHF
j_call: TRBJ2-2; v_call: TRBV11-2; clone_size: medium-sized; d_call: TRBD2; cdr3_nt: TGTGCCAGCAGCCTGTTTGTCTTTTCGGGAGGTTCCTCCGGGGAGCTGTTTTTT; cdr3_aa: CASSLFVFSGGSSGELFF
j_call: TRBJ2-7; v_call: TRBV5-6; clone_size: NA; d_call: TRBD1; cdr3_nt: TGTGCCAGCAACAGGGGGGCTGGGAAGTACGAGCAGTACTTC; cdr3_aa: CASNRGAGKYEQYF
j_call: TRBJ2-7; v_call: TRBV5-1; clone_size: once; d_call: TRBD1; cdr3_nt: TGCGCCAGCAGCTTGGGGGACAGACCCTACGAGCAGTACTTC; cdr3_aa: CASSLGDRPYEQYF
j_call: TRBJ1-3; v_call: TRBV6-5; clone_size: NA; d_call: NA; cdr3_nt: TGTGCCAGCAGTTCCCGGGCCAGAAATGGAAACACCATATATTTT; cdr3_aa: CASSSRARNGNTIYF
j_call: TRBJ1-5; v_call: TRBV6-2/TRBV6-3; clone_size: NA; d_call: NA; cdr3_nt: TGTGCCAGCTCCAGGGACGCAAGGTTCAATCAGCCCCAGCATTTT; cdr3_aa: CASSRDARFNQPQHF
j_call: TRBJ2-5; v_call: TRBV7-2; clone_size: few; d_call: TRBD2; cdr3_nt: TGTGCCAGCAGCTTGGAGGGACTAGCGGGGCCAGAGACCCAGTACTTC; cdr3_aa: CASSLEGLAGPETQYF
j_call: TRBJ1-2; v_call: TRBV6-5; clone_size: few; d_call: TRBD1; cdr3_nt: TGTGCCAGCAGAAGGACAGGGGTTTATGGCTACACCTTC; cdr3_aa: CASRRTGVYGYTF
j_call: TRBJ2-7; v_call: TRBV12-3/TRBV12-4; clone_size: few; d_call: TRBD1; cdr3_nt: TGTGCCAGCAGTCCCGGGAGACAGGGGGCAACCTACGAGCAGTACTTC; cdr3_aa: CASSPGRQGATYEQYF
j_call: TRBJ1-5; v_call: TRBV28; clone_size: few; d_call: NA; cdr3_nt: TGTGCCAGCAAAGATCAGAACAACTTTCAGCCCCAGCATTTT; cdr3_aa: CASKDQNNFQPQHF
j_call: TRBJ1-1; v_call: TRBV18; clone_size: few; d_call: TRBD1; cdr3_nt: TGTGCCAGCTCACCATTGACAGGGCCCAACACTGAAGCTTTCTTT; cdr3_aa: CASSPLTGPNTEAFF
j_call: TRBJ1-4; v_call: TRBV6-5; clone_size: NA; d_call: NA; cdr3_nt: TGTGCCAGCAGTTACTCGAGGTGGTCTGGAGAAAAACTGTTTTTT; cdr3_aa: CASSYSRWSGEKLFF
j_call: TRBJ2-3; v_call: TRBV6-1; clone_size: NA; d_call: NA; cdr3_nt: TGTGCCAGCAGTGAATACGAGGTTATCGCAGATACGCAGTATTTT; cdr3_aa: CASSEYEVIADTQYF
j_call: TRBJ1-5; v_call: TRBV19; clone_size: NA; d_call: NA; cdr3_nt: TGTGCCAGTACTCGAATGACGGGGAATCAGCCCCAGCATTTT; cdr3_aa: CASTRMTGNQPQHF
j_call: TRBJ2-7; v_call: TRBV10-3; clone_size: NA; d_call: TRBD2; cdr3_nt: TGTGCCACCACTTCACTAGCGGGGGGGGGATCCAGGGAGCAGTACTTC; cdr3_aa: CATTSLAGGGSREQYF
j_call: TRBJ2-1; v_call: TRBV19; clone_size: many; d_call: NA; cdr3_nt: TGTGCCAGTACACCCCCGGCATCCGAAGACAATGAGCAGTTCTTC; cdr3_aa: CASTPPASEDNEQFF
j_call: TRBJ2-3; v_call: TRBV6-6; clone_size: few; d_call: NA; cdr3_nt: TGTGCCTCCCAGGGCTGGAAAAGCACAGATACGCAGTATTTT; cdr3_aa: CASQGWKSTDTQYF
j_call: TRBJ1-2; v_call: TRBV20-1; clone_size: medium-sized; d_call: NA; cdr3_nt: TGCAGTGCTAGATACGGGATTGTCTACACCTTC; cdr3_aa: CSARYGIVYTF
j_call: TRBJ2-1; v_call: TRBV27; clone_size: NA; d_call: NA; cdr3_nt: TGTGCCAGCAGTCCTCCGCAGGGAACGCAGTTCTTC; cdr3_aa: CASSPPQGTQFF
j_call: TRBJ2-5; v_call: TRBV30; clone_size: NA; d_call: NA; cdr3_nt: TGTGCCTGGAGTATTGAGGGCTGGGAGACCCAGTACTTC; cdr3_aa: CAWSIEGWETQYF
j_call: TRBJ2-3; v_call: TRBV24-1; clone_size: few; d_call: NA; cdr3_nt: TGTGCCACCAGTGTAGGCACAGATACGCAGTATTTT; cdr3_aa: CATSVGTDTQYF
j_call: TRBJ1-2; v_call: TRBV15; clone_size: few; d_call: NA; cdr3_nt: TGTGCCACCAGCAGAGGAGGGACTATGGGAAATCTCTATGGCTACACCTTC; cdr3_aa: CATSRGGTMGNLYGYTF
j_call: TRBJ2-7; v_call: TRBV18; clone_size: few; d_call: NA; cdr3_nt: TGTGCCAGCTCACCAGCACAGGGAGCCTACGAGCAGTACTTC; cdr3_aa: CASSPAQGAYEQYF
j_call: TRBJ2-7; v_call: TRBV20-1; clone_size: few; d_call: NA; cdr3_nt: TGCAGTGCTAGAGATCTCGGTCGACACCATTCGGGGGAGCAGTACTTC; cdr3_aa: CSARDLGRHHSGEQYF
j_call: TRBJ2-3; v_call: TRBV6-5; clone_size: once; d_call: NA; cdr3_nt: TGTGCCAGCAGTTACTCGTCCGTCAGGGTGGCAGATACGCAGTATTTT; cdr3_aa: CASSYSSVRVADTQYF
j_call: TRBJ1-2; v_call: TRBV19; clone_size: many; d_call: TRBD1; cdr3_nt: TGTGCCAGTAGTCTTCGGACAGGGACCTATGGCTACACCTTC; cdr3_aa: CASSLRTGTYGYTF
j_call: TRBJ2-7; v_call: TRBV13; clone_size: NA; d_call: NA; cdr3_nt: TGTGCCAGCAGCTTAGTAGGGGTTTCAAGGGAGCAGTACTTC; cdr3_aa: CASSLVGVSREQYF
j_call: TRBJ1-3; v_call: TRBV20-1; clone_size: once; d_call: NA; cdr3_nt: TGCAGTGCTCTTCCCCCCCAGCGCTCTGGAAACACCATATATTTT; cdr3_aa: CSALPPQRSGNTIYF
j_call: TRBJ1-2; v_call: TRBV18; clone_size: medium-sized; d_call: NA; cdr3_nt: TGTGCCAGCTCACCAAACACAGGGAATGGCTACACCTTC; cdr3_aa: CASSPNTGNGYTF
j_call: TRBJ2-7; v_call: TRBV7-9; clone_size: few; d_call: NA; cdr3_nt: TGTGCCAGCAGCTTATGGGCTGACTACGAGCAGTACTTC; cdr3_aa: CASSLWADYEQYF
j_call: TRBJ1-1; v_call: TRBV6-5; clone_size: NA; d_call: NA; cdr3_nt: TGTGCCAGCAGTTACGATGCAAACACTGAAGCTTTCTTT; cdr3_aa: CASSYDANTEAFF
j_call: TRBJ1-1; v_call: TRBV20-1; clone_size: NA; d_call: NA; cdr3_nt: TGCAGTGCTAGAGATTTTCAGCCGCCCTCTGCTTTCTTT; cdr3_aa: CSARDFQPPSAFF
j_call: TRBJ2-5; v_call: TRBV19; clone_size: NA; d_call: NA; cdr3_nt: TGTGCCAGTAGTTATTCCGGGTACCAAGAGACCCAGTACTTC; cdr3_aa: CASSYSGYQETQYF
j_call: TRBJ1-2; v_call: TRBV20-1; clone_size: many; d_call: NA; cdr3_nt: TGCAGTGCTAGAGTCTGGACTAACTATGGCTACACCTTC; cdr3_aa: CSARVWTNYGYTF
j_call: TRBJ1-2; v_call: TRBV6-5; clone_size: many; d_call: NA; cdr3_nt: TGTGCCAGCAGGCAAGGACAGAACTATGGCTACACCTTC; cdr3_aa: CASRQGQNYGYTF
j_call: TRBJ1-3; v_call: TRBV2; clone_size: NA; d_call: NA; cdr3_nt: TGTGCCAGCTCCACCGCTGTAACCGTCTCTGGAAACACCATATATTTT; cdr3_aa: CASSTAVTVSGNTIYF
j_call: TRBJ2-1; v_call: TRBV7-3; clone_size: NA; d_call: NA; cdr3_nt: TGTGCCAGCAGCTCCCCGCGGGGGCTTTACAATGAGCAGTTCTTC; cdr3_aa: CASSSPRGLYNEQFF
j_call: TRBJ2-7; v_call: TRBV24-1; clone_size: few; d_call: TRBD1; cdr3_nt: TGTGCCACCAGGAAAACCGGGACAGGGCATTCCTACGAGCAGTACTTC; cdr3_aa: CATRKTGTGHSYEQYF
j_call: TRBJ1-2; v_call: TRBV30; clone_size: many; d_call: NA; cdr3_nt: TGTGCCTGGAGTGTAACCTCTCCCTATGGCTACACCTTC; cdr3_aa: CAWSVTSPYGYTF
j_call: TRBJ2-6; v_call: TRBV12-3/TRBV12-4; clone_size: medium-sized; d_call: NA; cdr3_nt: TGTGCCAGCAGACCCTCTGGGGCCAACGTCCTGACTTTC; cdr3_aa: CASRPSGANVLTF
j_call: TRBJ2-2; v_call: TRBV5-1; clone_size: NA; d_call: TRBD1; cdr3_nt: TGCGCCAGCGGTCAGGGACAGACGGCGAACACCGGGGAGCTGTTTTTT; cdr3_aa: CASGQGQTANTGELFF
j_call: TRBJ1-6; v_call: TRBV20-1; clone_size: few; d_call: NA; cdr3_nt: TGCAGTGCTAGTATCAGACTTAGCTCCTATAATTCACCCCTCCACTTT; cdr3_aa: CSASIRLSSYNSPLHF
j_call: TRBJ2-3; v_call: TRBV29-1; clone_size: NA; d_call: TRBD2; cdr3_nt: TGCAGCGTTGAGCGGGGGGGCAAAGATACGCAGTATTTT; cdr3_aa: CSVERGGKDTQYF
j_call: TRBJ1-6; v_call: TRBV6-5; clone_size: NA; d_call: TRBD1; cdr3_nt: TGTGCCAGGGGACAGGGGAATTCACCCCTCCACTTT; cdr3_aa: CARGQGNSPLHF
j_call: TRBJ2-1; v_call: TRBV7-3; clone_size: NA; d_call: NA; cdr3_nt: TGTGCCAGCGGGCATAAAGGGGGTGAGCAGTTCTTC; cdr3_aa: CASGHKGGEQFF
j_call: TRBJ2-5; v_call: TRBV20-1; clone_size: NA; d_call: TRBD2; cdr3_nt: TGCAGTGCCAGTCTAGCGGGGCTTGTGTGGGAGACCCAGTACTTC; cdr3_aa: CSASLAGLVWETQYF
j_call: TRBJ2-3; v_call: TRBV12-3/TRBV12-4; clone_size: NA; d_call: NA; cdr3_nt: TGTGCCAGCAGACAATTACAGGGTTCTTTCACAGATACGCAGTATTTT; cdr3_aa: CASRQLQGSFTDTQYF